Sequencing of this TCR beta chain was carried out in a study of regulatory and conventional T cells in RAG deficiency. In the case of this clone: Its matching antigen is unknown.

Clones were read by immunoSEQ multiplex PCR, and TCRdb kept only the in-frame ones, dropping some. Seen here are 34,000 or so clones, over 75% observed once, and the top ten hold roughly 13%. Study results and limitations: Compared with controls, unique Treg TCR beta sequences dropped about 110-fold in Omenn syndrome and CID/AS. Shannon entropy was markedly lower and Simpson indices higher in RAG-deficient patients than control T-cell subsets. Shorter CDR3s in all patient subsets; >75% Treg-Tconv overlap in Omenn.

This same sample was also part of a study on regulatory T cells. That investigation notes: The primer mix had 52 TRBV and 13 TRBJ primers.

The TCR comes from a human donor in good health. What was sequenced was CD8+ T cells sorted from blood.

CDR3 sequence (DNA): TGTGCCAGCAGCTTAGGGACAGGGGGCTATGGCTACACCTTC. Its translation is CASSLGTGGYGYTF. The rearrangement links TRBV9 to TRBJ1-2; 11 bases are shared with TRBD1. Trimming removed 4 bases from V and 4 bases from J; junction bases left unmatched: 3. CDR1 and CDR2 (germline): SGDLS, YYNGEE. CDR3 length equals 14 residues.